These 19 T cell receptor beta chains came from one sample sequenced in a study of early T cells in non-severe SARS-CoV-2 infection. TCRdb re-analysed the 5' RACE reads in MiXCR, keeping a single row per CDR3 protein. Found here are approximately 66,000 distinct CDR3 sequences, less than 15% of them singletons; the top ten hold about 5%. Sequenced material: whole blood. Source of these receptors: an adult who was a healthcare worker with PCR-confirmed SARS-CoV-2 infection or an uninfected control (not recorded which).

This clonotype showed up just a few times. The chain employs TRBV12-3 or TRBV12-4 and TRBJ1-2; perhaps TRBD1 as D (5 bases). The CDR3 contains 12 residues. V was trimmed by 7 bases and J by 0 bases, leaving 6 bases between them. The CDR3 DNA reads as TGTGCCAGCACCAGGGCTAACTATGGCTACACCTTC. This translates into CASTRANYGYTF.

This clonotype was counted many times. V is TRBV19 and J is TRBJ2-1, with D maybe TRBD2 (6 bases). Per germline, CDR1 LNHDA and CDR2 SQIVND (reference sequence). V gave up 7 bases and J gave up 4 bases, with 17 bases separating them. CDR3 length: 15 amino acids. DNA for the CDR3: TGTGCCAGTACTGGTATAGAGGCGGGGTACAATGAGCAGTTCTTC. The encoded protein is CASTGIEAGYNEQFF.

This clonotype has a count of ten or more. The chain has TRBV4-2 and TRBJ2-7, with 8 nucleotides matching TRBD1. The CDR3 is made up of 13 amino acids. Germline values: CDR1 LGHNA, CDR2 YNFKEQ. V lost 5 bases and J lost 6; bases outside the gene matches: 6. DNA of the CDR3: TGTGCCAGCAGCAGGGGACAGGAGTCCGAGCAGTACTTC. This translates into CASSRGQESEQYF.

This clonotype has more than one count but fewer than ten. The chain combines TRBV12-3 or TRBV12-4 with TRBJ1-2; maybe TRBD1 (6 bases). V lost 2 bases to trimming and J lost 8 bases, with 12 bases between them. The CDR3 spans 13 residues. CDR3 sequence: CASSLQGISGYTF. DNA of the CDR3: TGTGCCAGCAGTTTACAGGGGATCTCGGGCTACACCTTC.

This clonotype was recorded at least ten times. Written as DNA, the CDR3 is TGTGCCAGCAGCTTAGGACTCGAAGAGCAGTTCTTC. It specifies CASSLGLEEQFF. This sequence joins TRBV11-2 and TRBJ2-1; no clear D gene. CDR3 length: 12 residues. Germline loops: CDR1 SGHAT, CDR2 FQNNGV. The V end lost 1 base, the J end lost 10 bases, and 8 bases lay between the germline ends.

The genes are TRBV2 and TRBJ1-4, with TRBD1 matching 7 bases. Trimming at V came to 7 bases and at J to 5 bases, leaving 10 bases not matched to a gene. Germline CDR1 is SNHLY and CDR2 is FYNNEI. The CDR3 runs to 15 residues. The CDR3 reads CASTVQGLKNEKLFF. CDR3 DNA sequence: TGTGCCAGCACCGTACAGGGGTTAAAGAATGAAAAACTGTTTTTT.

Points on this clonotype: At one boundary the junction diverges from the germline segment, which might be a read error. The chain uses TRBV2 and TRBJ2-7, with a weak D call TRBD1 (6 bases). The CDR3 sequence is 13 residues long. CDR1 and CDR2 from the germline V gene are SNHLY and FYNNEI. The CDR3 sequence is CASSADLQGSLGF. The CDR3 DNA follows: TGTGCCAGCAGCGCCGACCTACAGGGCTCCCTGGGCTTC.

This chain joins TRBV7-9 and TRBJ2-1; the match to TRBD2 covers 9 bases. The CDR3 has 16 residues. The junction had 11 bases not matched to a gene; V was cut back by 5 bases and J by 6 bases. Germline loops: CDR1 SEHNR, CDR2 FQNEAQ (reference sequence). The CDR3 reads CASSPGLAPGGNEQFF. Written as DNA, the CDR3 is TGTGCCAGCAGCCCCGGACTAGCGCCAGGAGGCAATGAGCAGTTCTTC.

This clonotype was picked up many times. CDR3 coding DNA: TGTGCCAGCAGGGCCGGGTCCTCTGGAAACACCATATATTTT. Its translation: CASRAGSSGNTIYF. The J gene is TRBJ1-3, the V gene TRBV6-6, with D unresolved. V was shortened by 6 bases and J by 0 bases, with 9 bases between the two germline ends. The CDR3 runs to 14 residues. The V gene's germline CDR1 is MNHNY and CDR2 SVGAGI (reference sequence).

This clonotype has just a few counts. The DNA of the CDR3 is TGTGCCAGCTCACCACCGGGGTCGCGGGATACGCAGTATTTT. Amino acid sequence: CASSPPGSRDTQYF. The chain has TRBV18 and TRBJ2-3; D gene unclear. The germline gives CDR1 KGHSH, CDR2 LQKENI. With 0 bases removed from V and 6 bases from J, the gap between germline ends came to 10 bases. This CDR3 is built from 14 residues.

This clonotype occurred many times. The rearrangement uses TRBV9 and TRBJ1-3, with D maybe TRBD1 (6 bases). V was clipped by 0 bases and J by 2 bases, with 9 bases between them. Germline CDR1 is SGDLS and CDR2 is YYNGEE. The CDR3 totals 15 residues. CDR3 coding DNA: TGTGCCAGCAGCGTAGGGCCAGGGGCTGGAAACACCATATATTTT. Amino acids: CASSVGPGAGNTIYF.

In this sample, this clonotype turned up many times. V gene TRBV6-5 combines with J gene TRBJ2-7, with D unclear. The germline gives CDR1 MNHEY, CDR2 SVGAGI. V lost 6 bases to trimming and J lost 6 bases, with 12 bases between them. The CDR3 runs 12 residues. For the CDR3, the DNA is TGTGCCAGCAGGCCGGCCTCAGGCGAGCAGTACTTC. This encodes CASRPASGEQYF.

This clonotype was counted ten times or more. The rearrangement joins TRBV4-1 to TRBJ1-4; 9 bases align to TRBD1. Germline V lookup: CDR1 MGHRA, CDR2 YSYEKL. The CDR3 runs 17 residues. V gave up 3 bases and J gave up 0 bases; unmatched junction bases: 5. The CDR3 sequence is CASSHPGQGATNEKLFF. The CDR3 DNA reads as TGCGCCAGCAGCCACCCGGGACAGGGTGCAACTAATGAAAAACTGTTTTTT.

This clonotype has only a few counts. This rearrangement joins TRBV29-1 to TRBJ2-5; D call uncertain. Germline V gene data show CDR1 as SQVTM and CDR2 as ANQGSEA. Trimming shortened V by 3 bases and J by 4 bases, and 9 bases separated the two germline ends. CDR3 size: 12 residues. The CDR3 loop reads CSVDSSRETQYF. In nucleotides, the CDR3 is TGCAGCGTTGATTCTAGTCGAGAGACCCAGTACTTC.

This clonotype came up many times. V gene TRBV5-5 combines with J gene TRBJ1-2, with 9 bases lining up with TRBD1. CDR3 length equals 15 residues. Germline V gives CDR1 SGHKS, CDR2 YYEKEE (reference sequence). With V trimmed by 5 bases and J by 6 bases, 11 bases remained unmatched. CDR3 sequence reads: CASRLWGQGNHGYTF. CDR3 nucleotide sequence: TGTGCCAGCAGACTCTGGGGACAGGGAAACCATGGCTACACCTTC.

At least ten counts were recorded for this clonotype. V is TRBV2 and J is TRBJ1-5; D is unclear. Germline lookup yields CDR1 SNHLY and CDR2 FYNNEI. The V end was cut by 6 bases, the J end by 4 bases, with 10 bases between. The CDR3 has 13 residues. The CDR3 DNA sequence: TGTGCCAGCAGCGTTGACGGGAATCAGCCCCAGCATTTT. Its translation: CASSVDGNQPQHF.

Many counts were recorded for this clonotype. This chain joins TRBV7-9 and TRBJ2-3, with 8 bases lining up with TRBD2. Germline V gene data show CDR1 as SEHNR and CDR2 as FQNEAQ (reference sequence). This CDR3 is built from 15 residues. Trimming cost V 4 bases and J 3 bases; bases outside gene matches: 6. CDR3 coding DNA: TGTGCCAGCAGCTCGAGCGGGAGCTTTACAGATACGCAGTATTTT. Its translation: CASSSSGSFTDTQYF.

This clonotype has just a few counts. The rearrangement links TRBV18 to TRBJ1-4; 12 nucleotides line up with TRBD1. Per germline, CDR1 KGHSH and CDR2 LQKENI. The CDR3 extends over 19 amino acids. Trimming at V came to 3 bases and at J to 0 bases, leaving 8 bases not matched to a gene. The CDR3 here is CASSPRPGQGAATNEKLFF. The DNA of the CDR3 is TGTGCCAGCTCACCCCGACCGGGACAGGGGGCAGCAACTAATGAAAAACTGTTTTTT. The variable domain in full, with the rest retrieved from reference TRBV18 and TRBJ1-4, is NAGVMQNPRHLVRRRGQEARLRCSPMKGHSHVYWYRQLPEEGLKFMVYLQKENIIDESGMPKERFSAEFPKEGPSILRIQQVVRGDSAAYFCASSPRPGQGAATNEKLFFGSGTQLSVL.

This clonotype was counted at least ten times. As DNA, the CDR3 is TGCAGTGCTAGAAGAGGAGGGGGGAGCTCCTACGAGCAGTACTTC. Amino acids: CSARRGGGSSYEQYF. The rearrangement joins TRBV20-1 to TRBJ2-7, with D perhaps matching TRBD1 or TRBD2 (6 bases each). The CDR3 is made up of 15 amino acids. V lost 2 bases and J lost 0, with 14 bases in between. The germline gives CDR1 DFQATT, CDR2 SNEGSKA (reference sequence).